The clone carrying this TCR beta chain was counted between two and nine times. The antigen remains unidentified. This specimen belongs to a study of beta chain features in type 1 diabetes. Isolated RNA was reverse transcribed in full, so expressed TCRB transcripts were sequenced. Data came from immunoSEQ multiplex PCR; TCRdb stores just in-frame clones and leaves some out. The sample has a few hundred thousand clones; approximately 14% are singletons. Whole-study findings and limits: A greater similarity of naive, central memory and Treg TCRB repertoires was seen among patients than among healthy donors.

V was trimmed by 1 base and J by 6 bases, leaving 11 bases between them. Looked up from germline, CDR1 is SGHRS and CDR2 is YFSETQ. The CDR3 is 13 amino acids. The chain joins TRBV5-1 to TRBJ2-7; no firm D call. This receptor was taken from a man in his thirties or forties in good health. The sample comprised naive CD4+ T cells from blood. CDR3 bases: TGCGCCAGCAGCTTGCCCCGAGGACCCGAGCAGTACTTC. Its protein product is CASSLPRGPEQYF.